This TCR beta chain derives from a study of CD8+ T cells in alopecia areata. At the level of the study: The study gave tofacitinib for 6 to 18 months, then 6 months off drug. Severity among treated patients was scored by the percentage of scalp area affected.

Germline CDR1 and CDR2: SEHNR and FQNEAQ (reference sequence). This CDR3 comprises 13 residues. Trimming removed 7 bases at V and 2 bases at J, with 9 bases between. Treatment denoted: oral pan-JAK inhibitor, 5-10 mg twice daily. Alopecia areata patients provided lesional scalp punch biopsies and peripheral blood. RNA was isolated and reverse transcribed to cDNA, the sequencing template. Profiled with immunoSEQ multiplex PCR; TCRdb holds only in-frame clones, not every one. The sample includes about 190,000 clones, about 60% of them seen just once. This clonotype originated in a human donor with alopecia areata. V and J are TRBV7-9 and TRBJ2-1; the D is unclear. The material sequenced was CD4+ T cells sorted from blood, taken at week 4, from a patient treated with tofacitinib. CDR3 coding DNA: TGTGCCAGCACGGACGGAACCTACAATGAGCAGTTCTTC. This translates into CASTDGTYNEQFF.